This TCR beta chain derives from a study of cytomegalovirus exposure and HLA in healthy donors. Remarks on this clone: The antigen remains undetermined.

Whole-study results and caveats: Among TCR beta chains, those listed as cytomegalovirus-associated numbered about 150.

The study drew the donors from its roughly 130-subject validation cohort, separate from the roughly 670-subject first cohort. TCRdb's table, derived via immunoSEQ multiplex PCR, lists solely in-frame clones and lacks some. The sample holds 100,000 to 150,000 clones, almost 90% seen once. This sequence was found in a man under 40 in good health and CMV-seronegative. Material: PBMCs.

This CDR3 reads CASSLSGGVGYGYTF. CDR3 nucleotide sequence: TGTGCCAGCAGCTTGTCTGGGGGGGTAGGCTATGGCTACACCTTC. The V and J genes are TRBV5-6 and TRBJ1-2, with a weak D call TRBD1 (5 bases). V was shortened by 1 base and J by 4 bases, with 14 bases between the two germline ends. This CDR3 is 15 amino acids long. Germline V lookup: CDR1 SGHDT, CDR2 YYEEEE.